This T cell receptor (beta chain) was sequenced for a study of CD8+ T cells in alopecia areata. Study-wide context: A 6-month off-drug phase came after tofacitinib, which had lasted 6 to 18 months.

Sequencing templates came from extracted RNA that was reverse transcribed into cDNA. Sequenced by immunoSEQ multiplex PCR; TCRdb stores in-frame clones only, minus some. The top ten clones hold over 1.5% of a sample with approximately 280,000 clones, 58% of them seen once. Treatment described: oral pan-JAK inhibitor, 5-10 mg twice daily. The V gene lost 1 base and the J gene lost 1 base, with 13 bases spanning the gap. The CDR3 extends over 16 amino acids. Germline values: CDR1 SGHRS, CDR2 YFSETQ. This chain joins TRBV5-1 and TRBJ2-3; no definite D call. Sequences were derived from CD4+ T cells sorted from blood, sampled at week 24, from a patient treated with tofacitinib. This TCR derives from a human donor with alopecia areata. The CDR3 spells CASSLTALSGTDTQYF. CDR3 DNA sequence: TGCGCCAGCAGCTTGACGGCACTCTCAGGCACAGATACGCAGTATTTT.